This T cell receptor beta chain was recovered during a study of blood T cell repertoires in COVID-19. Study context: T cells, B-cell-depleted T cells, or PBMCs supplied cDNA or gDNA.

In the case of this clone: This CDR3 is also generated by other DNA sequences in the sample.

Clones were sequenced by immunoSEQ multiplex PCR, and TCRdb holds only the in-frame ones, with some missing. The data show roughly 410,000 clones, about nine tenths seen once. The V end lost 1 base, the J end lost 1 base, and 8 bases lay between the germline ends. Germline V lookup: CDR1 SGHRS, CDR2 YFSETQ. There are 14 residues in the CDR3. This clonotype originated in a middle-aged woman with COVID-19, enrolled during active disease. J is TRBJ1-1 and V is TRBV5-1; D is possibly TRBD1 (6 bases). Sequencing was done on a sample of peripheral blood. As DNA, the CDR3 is TGCGCCAGCAGCTTGTCAGGGGCGAACACTGAAGCTTTCTTT. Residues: CASSLSGANTEAFF.